The clone carrying this T cell receptor (beta chain) came up a few times. Its antigen is not identified. Germline and junction disagree at one end, which may indicate a read error. Germline values: CDR1 SGHAT, CDR2 FQNNGV. CDR3 length: 13 amino acids. These data come from a study of metastatic and nonmetastatic thyroid tumors. Whole-study findings and limits: Patients with malignant thyroid tumors reportedly had significantly higher TCR beta diversity than those with benign nodules, in blood and tumor.

Original data processing: Variation in CDR3 across clinicopathological groups served as the basis for constructing a distant-metastasis classifier in papillary thyroid cancer. Using MiXCR, TCRdb re-called clones from the PCR reads. The V and J calls shown here were made by TCRdb, not taken from the authors' results. The sample lists 4,500 to 5,500 clones; 28% were seen once. Thyroid surgery was preceded by no treatment in any patient. The specimen was adjacent normal tissue. This receptor was taken from a female donor with papillary thyroid cancer or a benign thyroid nodule (not recorded which). Some clones in this sample may be carry-over from other donors' samples. The rearrangement joins TRBV11-2 to TRBJ1-1; D gene unclear. The CDR3 is CASSVSLKTEAFF. The CDR3 coding sequence is TGTGCCAGCAGCGTATCACTGAAAACTGAAGCTTTCTTT.